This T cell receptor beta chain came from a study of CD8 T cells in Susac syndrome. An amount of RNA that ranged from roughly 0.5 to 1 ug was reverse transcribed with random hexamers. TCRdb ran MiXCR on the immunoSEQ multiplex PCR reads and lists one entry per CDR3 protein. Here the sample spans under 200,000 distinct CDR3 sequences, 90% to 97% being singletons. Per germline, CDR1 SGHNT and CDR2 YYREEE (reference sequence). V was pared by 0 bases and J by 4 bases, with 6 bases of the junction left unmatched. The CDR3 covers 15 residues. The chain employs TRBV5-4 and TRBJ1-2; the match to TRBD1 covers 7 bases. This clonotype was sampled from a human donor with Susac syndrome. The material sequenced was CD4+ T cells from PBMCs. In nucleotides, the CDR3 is TGTGCCAGCAGCTTGGGGACAGGCAGCGCCTATGGCTACACCTTC. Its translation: CASSLGTGSAYGYTF.